This TCR beta chain was observed in a study of blood T cell repertoires in COVID-19. Study context: Collection of acute and convalescent COVID-19 samples took place in the United States, Italy and Spain.

Trimming shortened V by 4 bases and J by 0 bases, and 10 bases separated the two germline ends. CDR1 PRHDT and CDR2 FYEKMQ come from the germline V gene (reference sequence). The CDR3 covers 15 residues. In the source study's methods: From reference gene primer amplification, estimates of nucleated cell counts were derived. Sequenced by immunoSEQ multiplex PCR; TCRdb stores in-frame clones only, minus some. The V and J calls and clone size were taken over from that table, and D and trimming were inferred from the DNA. This sample carries some 180,000 clones, roughly 90% of them seen once, and the ten largest clones take 15% to 20%. Seattle patients were enrolled while actively infected and followed longitudinally.

This clonotype was sampled from a man in his forties or fifties with COVID-19, enrolled during active disease. Sequences were obtained from peripheral blood. The chain is built from TRBV13 and TRBJ2-1; tentatively, D is TRBD1 (6 bases). The CDR3 region has the DNA TGTGCCAGCAGCTCGGACAGCCTCTCCTACAATGAGCAGTTCTTC. Residues: CASSSDSLSYNEQFF.